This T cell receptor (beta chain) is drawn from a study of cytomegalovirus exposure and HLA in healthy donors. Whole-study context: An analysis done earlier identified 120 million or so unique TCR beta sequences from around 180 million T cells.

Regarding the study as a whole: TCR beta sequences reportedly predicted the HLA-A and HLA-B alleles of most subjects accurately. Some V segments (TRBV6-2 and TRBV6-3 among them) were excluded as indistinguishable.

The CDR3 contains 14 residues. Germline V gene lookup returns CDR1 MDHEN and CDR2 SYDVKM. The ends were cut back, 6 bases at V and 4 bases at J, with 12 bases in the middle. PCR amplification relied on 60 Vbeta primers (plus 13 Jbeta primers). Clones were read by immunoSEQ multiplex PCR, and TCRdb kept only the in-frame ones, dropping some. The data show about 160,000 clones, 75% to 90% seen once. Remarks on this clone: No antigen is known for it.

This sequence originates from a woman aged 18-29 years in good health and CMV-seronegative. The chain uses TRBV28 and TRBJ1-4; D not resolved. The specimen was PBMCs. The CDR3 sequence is CASRIAPVNEKLFF. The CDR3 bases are TGTGCCAGCAGAATAGCGCCCGTTAATGAAAAACTGTTTTTT.